This note documents a single T cell receptor (beta chain) sequence. V lost 5 bases and J lost 3; bases outside the gene matches: 14. CDR1 is SGHTA, CDR2 FQGNSA, per germline. The CDR3 extends over 18 amino acids. Per the authors' pipeline: It was from reference gene primer amplification that nucleated cell counts were estimated. TCRdb's copy holds only in-frame clones and misses some; the assay was immunoSEQ multiplex PCR. V, J and clone size were drawn from that table, and D and trimming were deduced from the DNA. The data contain about 180,000 clones, about 81% of them singletons. These data come from a study of blood T cell repertoires in COVID-19. Study as a whole: Sites in the United States, Italy and Spain provided acute and convalescent COVID-19 samples.

Followed over time, Seattle patients had been enrolled while infection was active. The sequencing sample was made of peripheral blood. The V gene is TRBV7-2, the J gene TRBJ2-3; 10 bases align to TRBD2. The source of this sequence is a woman of 80 years or more with COVID-19, enrolled during active disease. The CDR3 sequence is CASSPLTLAGVVTDTQYF. CDR3 coding DNA: TGTGCCAGCAGCCCGCTAACGCTAGCGGGAGTAGTGACAGATACGCAGTATTTT.